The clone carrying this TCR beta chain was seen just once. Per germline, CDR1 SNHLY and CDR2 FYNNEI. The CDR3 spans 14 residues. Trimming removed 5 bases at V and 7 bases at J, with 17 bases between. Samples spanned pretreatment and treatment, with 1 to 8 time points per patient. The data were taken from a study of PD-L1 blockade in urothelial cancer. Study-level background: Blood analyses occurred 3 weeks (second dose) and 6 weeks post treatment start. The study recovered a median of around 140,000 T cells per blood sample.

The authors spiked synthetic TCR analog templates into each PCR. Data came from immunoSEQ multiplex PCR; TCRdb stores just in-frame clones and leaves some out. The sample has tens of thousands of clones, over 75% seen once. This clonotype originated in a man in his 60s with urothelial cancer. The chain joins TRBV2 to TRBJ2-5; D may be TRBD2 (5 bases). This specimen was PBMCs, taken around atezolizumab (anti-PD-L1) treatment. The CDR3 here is CASSLPGGLGTQYF. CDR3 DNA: TGTGCCAGCAGTCTGCCGGGCGGGCTGGGGACCCAGTACTTC.